The clone carrying this TCR beta chain was counted many times. This specimen belongs to a study of low-dose radiotherapy and immunotherapy resistance in tumors. Background on the study: Intravenous nivolumab 240 mg every two weeks plus ipilimumab 1 mg/kg every six weeks was given to patients. Daily intake of oral aspirin 300 mg by patients lasted four cycles and began on cycle 1 day 1.

As for time point: before trial treatment. Low-dose radiotherapy, low-dose cyclophosphamide, aspirin, ipilimumab and nivolumab were all given to the donors. Patients qualified if they had advanced solid tumors that lacked tumor-infiltrating lymphocytes. TRAV- and TRBV-specific primers primed first-strand cDNA, covering alpha and beta chains. Amplification, which lasted around 18 PCR cycles, used a constant-region primer and V-primer adapter to amplify TCRs. TCRdb re-analysed the reads in MiXCR, keeping a single row per CDR3 protein. The sample lists tens of thousands of distinct CDR3 sequences, over 15% occurring once. Trimming took 1 base from V and 3 from J, leaving 15 bases between them. CDR1 MNHNS and CDR2 SASEGT come from the germline V gene. The length of the CDR3 is 16 residues.

This specimen consisted of PBMCs, obtained before treatment. The rearrangement links TRBV6-1 to TRBJ1-1; no reliable D call. This clonotype was obtained from a male donor with prostate cancer. The CDR3 DNA sequence: TGTGCCAGCAGTGAAGTTTTTATCCGGGTGTACACTGAAGCTTTCTTT. Translation gives CASSEVFIRVYTEAFF.